Listed below are T cell receptor beta chains from one sample, sequenced in a study of blood T cell repertoires in COVID-19. Some clones are missing from TCRdb's copy, which holds only in-frame ones; the method was immunoSEQ multiplex PCR. Of some 270,000 clones listed, approximately 85% are singletons. Sequences were obtained from peripheral blood. The receptors were gathered from a human donor with COVID-19, enrolled during active disease. The donor label of this sample is uncertain. Both conserved end residues are part of each CDR3. Each record gives: J gene, D gene, clone size, V gene, CDR3 protein, CDR3 DNA. The D gene is left open where the match is weak. The size entry is marked missing in some rows and otherwise reads once, few, many or a size class.

j_gene: TRBJ2-7
d_gene: -
abundance: -
v_gene: TRBV11-2
CDR3aa: CASSLGRYEQYF
CDR3nt: TGTGCCAGCAGCTTAGGGAGGTACGAGCAGTACTTC

j_gene: TRBJ2-6
d_gene: TRBD1
abundance: -
v_gene: TRBV27
CDR3aa: CASTPAGTGSGANVLTF
CDR3nt: TGTGCCAGCACTCCCGCCGGGACAGGCTCTGGGGCCAACGTCCTGACTTTC

j_gene: TRBJ1-4
d_gene: TRBD1
abundance: few
v_gene: TRBV6-4
CDR3aa: CASSDSGTGIENEKLFF
CDR3nt: TGTGCCAGCAGTGATTCCGGGACAGGGATTGAGAATGAAAAACTGTTTTTT

j_gene: TRBJ1-1
d_gene: -
abundance: few
v_gene: TRBV7-2
CDR3aa: CASSSSVNTEAFF
CDR3nt: TGTGCCAGCAGCTCCAGCGTGAACACTGAAGCTTTCTTT

j_gene: TRBJ1-6
d_gene: -
abundance: -
v_gene: TRBV5-1
CDR3aa: CASSLVGQPHNSPLHF
CDR3nt: TGCGCCAGCAGCTTGGTCGGACAGCCCCATAATTCACCCCTCCACTTT

j_gene: TRBJ2-1
d_gene: TRBD2
abundance: -
v_gene: TRBV5-1
CDR3aa: CASSLLASSYNEQFF
CDR3nt: TGCGCCAGCAGCCTACTAGCGAGTTCCTACAATGAGCAGTTCTTC

j_gene: TRBJ2-1
d_gene: -
abundance: -
v_gene: TRBV5-4
CDR3aa: CASSGASNEQFF
CDR3nt: TGTGCCAGCAGCGGCGCTAGCAATGAGCAGTTCTTC

j_gene: TRBJ2-1
d_gene: TRBD2
abundance: few
v_gene: TRBV10-3
CDR3aa: CAIGRGLAGHLSYNEQFF
CDR3nt: TGTGCCATCGGGAGGGGACTAGCGGGACACCTTTCATACAATGAGCAGTTCTTC

j_gene: TRBJ1-1
d_gene: TRBD1
abundance: few
v_gene: TRBV5-1
CDR3aa: CASSYQPGQTNTEAFF
CDR3nt: TGCGCCAGCAGCTACCAACCGGGACAGACGAACACTGAAGCTTTCTTT

j_gene: TRBJ1-5
d_gene: -
abundance: -
v_gene: TRBV13
CDR3aa: CASSLPRGRCPNQPQHF
CDR3nt: TGTGCCAGCAGCTTGCCCCGGGGGAGGTGTCCCAATCAGCCCCAGCATTTT

j_gene: TRBJ2-7
d_gene: TRBD2
abundance: -
v_gene: TRBV28
CDR3aa: CASSPGTSVYYEQYF
CDR3nt: TGTGCCAGCAGCCCCGGGACTAGCGTTTACTACGAGCAGTACTTC

j_gene: TRBJ1-2
d_gene: -
abundance: -
v_gene: TRBV4-2
CDR3aa: CASSQVLEDGYTF
CDR3nt: TGTGCCAGCAGCCAAGTCTTGGAGGATGGCTACACCTTC

j_gene: TRBJ2-7
d_gene: TRBD1
abundance: -
v_gene: TRBV9
CDR3aa: CASSPTGTGSYEQYF
CDR3nt: TGTGCCAGCAGCCCTACCGGGACAGGTTCCTACGAGCAGTACTTC

j_gene: TRBJ2-1
d_gene: -
abundance: -
v_gene: TRBV5-1
CDR3aa: CASSSLGGYSYNEQFF
CDR3nt: TGCGCCAGCAGCTCACTGGGAGGATATTCCTACAATGAGCAGTTCTTC